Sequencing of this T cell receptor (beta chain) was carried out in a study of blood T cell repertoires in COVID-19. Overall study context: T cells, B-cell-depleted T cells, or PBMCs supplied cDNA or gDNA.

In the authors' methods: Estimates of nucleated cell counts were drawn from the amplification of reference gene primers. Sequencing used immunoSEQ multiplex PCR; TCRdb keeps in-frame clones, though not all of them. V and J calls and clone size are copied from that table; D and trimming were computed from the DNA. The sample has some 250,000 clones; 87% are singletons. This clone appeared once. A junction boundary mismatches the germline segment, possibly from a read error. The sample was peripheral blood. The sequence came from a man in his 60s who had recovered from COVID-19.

The CDR3 region is CASSVQNRGSENTIYF. In DNA, the CDR3 is TGTGCCAGCAGCGTACAGAACAGGGGTTCTGAAAACACCATATATTTT. V usage is TRBV9 and J usage is TRBJ1-3; TRBD1 matches 7 bases. From germline, CDR1 is SGDLS and CDR2 YYNGEE. This CDR3 has 16 amino acids.